This T cell receptor (beta chain) comes out of a study of spatial heterogeneity in lung cancer. Study outcomes and limitations: The study found ubiquitous expanded tumor TCRs in blood more at resection than follow-up.

The ends were cut back, 0 bases at V and 11 bases at J, with 16 bases in the middle. Per germline, CDR1 DFQATT and CDR2 SNEGSKA (reference sequence). The CDR3 has 13 residues. This clonotype has a handful of counts. The antigen remains unidentified. The time point: sample taken at primary tumor resection. The approximately 77 donors had untreated early-stage non-small cell lung cancer. Frozen PBMC, nontumor lung or tumor provided whole RNA, which was sequenced unsorted. A distinct unique molecular identifier was carried by each TCR cDNA molecule. TCRdb reanalysed the 5' RACE reads using MiXCR and keeps one entry per CDR3 protein. The data hold tens of thousands of distinct CDR3 sequences, with approximately 12% observed a single time.

The TCR was taken from a male donor with early-stage non-small cell lung cancer. V usage is TRBV20-1 and J usage is TRBJ1-1; perhaps TRBD1 as D (6 bases). Sequenced here: PBMCs, sampled at surgery. The CDR3 nucleotides are TGCAGTGCTAGAGAAGGGGGACAACTCGGGGCTTTCTTT. Encoded protein: CSAREGGQLGAFF.